This passage covers 22 T cell receptor beta chains from one sample sequenced in a study of blood T cell repertoires in COVID-19. TCRdb's table, derived via immunoSEQ multiplex PCR, lists solely in-frame clones and lacks some. The profile shows about 330,000 clones, roughly 87% of them singletons. Material for sequencing was PBMCs or T cells enriched from blood (not recorded which). These receptors were obtained from a woman in her twenties or thirties who had recovered from COVID-19.

V and J are TRBV30 and TRBJ2-2; TRBD1 aligns across 8 bases. Germline V gene lookup returns CDR1 GTSNPN and CDR2 SVGIG (reference sequence). The CDR3 has 15 amino acids. V dropped 0 bases and J dropped 3; count of bases not matched to a gene: 3. CDR3 DNA sequence: TGTGCCTGGAGTGTCTGGGACAGGTACACCGGGGAGCTGTTTTTT. This codes for CAWSVWDRYTGELFF.

The chain employs TRBV18 and TRBJ1-6, with D possibly TRBD1 on 6 matching bases. V was shortened by 2 bases and J by 7 bases, with 12 bases between the two germline ends. There are 15 residues in the CDR3. Germline V lookup: CDR1 KGHSH, CDR2 LQKENI. The CDR3 DNA is TGTGCCAGCTCACCAACGGGGGGGCGCAATTCACCCCTCCACTTT. Its translation: CASSPTGGRNSPLHF.

The genes are TRBV4-1 and TRBJ2-1, with 8 nucleotides matching TRBD2. Germline trimming cut 3 bases from V and 3 bases from J; bases unmatched to any gene: 16. The CDR3 is 19 residues long. The germline V gene has CDR1 MGHRA and CDR2 YSYEKL. The CDR3 loop reads CASSHGGIKRGPSYNEQFF. CDR3 nucleotides: TGCGCCAGCAGCCACGGGGGGATAAAGCGGGGGCCAAGCTACAATGAGCAGTTCTTC.

The chain has TRBV2 and TRBJ1-5; possibly TRBD1 for D (5 bases). The CDR3 runs to 14 residues. The V end was cut by 8 bases, the J end by 2 bases, with 13 bases between. The germline CDR1 and CDR2 sequences are SNHLY and FYNNEI. The chain's CDR3 is CASCRGGGNQPQHF. CDR3 nucleotides: TGTGCCAGCTGTAGGGGTGGTGGCAATCAGCCCCAGCATTTT.

V is TRBV16 and J is TRBJ1-5; no reliable D call. This CDR3 has 13 amino acids. V shed 3 bases and J shed 2 bases, with 5 bases lying between them. Germline V gives CDR1 KGHSY, CDR2 FQNENV. The CDR3 is CASSQAGNQPQHF. CDR3 DNA sequence: TGTGCCAGCAGCCAGGCAGGCAATCAGCCCCAGCATTTT.

This clone was found once. The CDR3 spells CAWSLGTGGAGTEAFF. For the CDR3, the DNA is TGTGCCTGGAGTCTAGGTACAGGGGGCGCAGGGACTGAAGCTTTCTTT. The rearrangement uses TRBV30 and TRBJ1-1; TRBD1 matches at 9 bases. V trimming: 2 bases; J trimming: 5 bases; junction bases outside the gene matches: 12. The CDR3 consists of 16 residues. Looked up from germline, CDR1 is GTSNPN and CDR2 is SVGIG (reference sequence).

The rearrangement joins TRBV3-1 (or the pseudogene TRBV3-2) to TRBJ1-1; D remains unclear. The V end lost 0 bases, the J end lost 5 bases, and 10 bases lay between the germline ends. This CDR3 is 14 amino acids long. Germline values: CDR1 LGHDT, CDR2 YNNKEL (reference sequence). This chain's CDR3 is CASSQDASQTEAFF. The CDR3, as DNA: TGTGCCAGCAGCCAAGATGCATCCCAGACTGAAGCTTTCTTT.

The chain carries TRBV2 and TRBJ2-2; the D is unclear. Trimming stripped 4 bases from V and 3 bases from J, with 9 bases between. The germline CDR1 and CDR2 sequences are SNHLY and FYNNEI. The CDR3 length is 14 residues. The CDR3 protein is CASSGFSYTGELFF. The CDR3 DNA follows: TGTGCCAGCAGTGGTTTCAGTTACACCGGGGAGCTGTTTTTT.

The rearrangement uses TRBV19 and TRBJ1-2; weak D call: TRBD1 (5 bases). Deletions cut 11 bases from V and 1 base from J, with 14 bases between. CDR3 length: 13 amino acids. Germline lookup yields CDR1 LNHDA and CDR2 SQIVND (reference sequence). CDR3 region: CAAWQGYNYGYTF. Written as DNA, the CDR3 is TGTGCCGCGTGGCAGGGTTATAACTATGGCTACACCTTC.

J is TRBJ1-1 and V is TRBV13, with a weak D call TRBD1 (5 bases). The V end lost 5 bases, the J end lost 1 base, and 17 bases lay between the germline ends. The V gene's germline CDR1 is PRHDT and CDR2 FYEKMQ (reference sequence). This CDR3 has 16 residues. The DNA of the CDR3 is TGTGCCAGCAGCCCCTTTACTGGACACTCGAACACTGAAGCTTTCTTT. Protein product: CASSPFTGHSNTEAFF.

Only one count was recorded for this clone. The chain combines TRBV24-1 with TRBJ2-3; 7 nucleotides agree with TRBD1. This CDR3 region has 17 residues. V lost 0 bases, J lost 0 bases, and 5 bases stayed unmatched. Germline lookup yields CDR1 KGHDR and CDR2 SFDVKD. The CDR3: CATSDLRRGLSTDTQYF. The CDR3 nucleotides read TGTGCCACCAGTGATTTGCGTAGGGGGCTTAGCACAGATACGCAGTATTTT.

The chain links TRBV5-1 to TRBJ1-4; D might be TRBD1 (5 bases). CDR3 length: 14 amino acids. V dropped 6 bases and J dropped 7 bases, with 16 bases sitting between them. Germline CDR1 reads SGHRS; CDR2 reads YFSETQ. For the CDR3, the DNA is TGCGCCAGCATGCAGGGCCCCGGGAGTGAAAAACTGTTTTTT. This codes for CASMQGPGSEKLFF.

This clone was counted once. DNA of the CDR3: TGTGCCAGCAGTTCGCCACGGGACACGGGAAACACCATATATTTT. Translating gives CASSSPRDTGNTIYF. This chain joins TRBV28 and TRBJ1-3; the D gene is possibly TRBD1 (6 bases). The V and J ends lost 4 bases and 4 bases respectively, with 14 bases between them. The CDR3 sequence is 15 residues long. Germline CDR1 reads MDHEN; CDR2 reads SYDVKM.

The rearrangement links TRBV10-2 to TRBJ1-5, with unresolved D. Trimming cost V 2 bases and J 4 bases, with 15 bases left between them. This CDR3 is built from 16 residues. Germline CDR1 reads WSHSY; CDR2 reads SAAADI. The CDR3 bases are TGCGCCAGCAGTGAGAGTAAGTTCGATACTAATCAGCCCCAGCATTTT. Residues: CASSESKFDTNQPQHF.

This clone was counted once. Additional DNA sequences in this sample encode the identical CDR3. The chain links TRBV5-6 to TRBJ1-3; 8 nucleotides line up with TRBD1. This CDR3 is built from 13 residues. Trimming at V came to 0 bases and at J to 7 bases, leaving 0 bases not matched to a gene. Germline V gives CDR1 SGHDT, CDR2 YYEEEE. DNA of the CDR3: TGTGCCAGCAGCTTGGGACAGGGGAACACCATATATTTT. This sequence encodes CASSLGQGNTIYF.

The genes are TRBV11-2 and TRBJ1-4; D unresolved. The CDR3 loop spans 14 amino acids. The germline V gene encodes CDR1 SGHAT and CDR2 FQNNGV. V lost 4 bases and J lost 4, with 10 bases in between. As DNA, the CDR3 is TGTGCCAGCAGCTCACCGTCGAGTAATGAAAAACTGTTTTTT. Its translation: CASSSPSSNEKLFF.

The chain combines TRBV19 with TRBJ1-2; 9 bases line up with TRBD1. The CDR3 totals 13 residues. The germline V gene encodes CDR1 LNHDA and CDR2 SQIVND (reference sequence). V was clipped by 8 bases and J by 6 bases; unmatched bases: 7. The CDR3 here is CASRPTGGDGYTF. The DNA for the CDR3 is TGTGCCAGTCGCCCGACAGGGGGGGATGGCTACACCTTC.

A single count supports this clone. The chain couples TRBV11-2 to TRBJ2-3; 9 positions agree with TRBD2. The length of the CDR3 is 18 residues. Unmatched junction bases numbered 13, after V lost 4 bases and J lost 2 bases. Looked up from germline, CDR1 is SGHAT and CDR2 is FQNNGV. CDR3 region: CASSCTKGRGGTTDTQYF. The DNA for the CDR3 is TGTGCCAGCAGCTGCACGAAGGGGCGGGGGGGGACCACAGATACGCAGTATTTT. Variable domain in full (rest from reference TRBV11-2 and TRBJ2-3): EAGVAQSPRYKIIEKRQSVAFWCNPISGHATLYWYQQILGQGPKLLIQFQNNGVVDDSQLPKDRFSAERLKGVDSTLKIQPAKLEDSAVYLCASSCTKGRGGTTDTQYFGPGTRLTVL.

V is TRBV30 and J is TRBJ1-6, with 9 bases fitting TRBD1. V lost 2 bases, J lost 6 bases, and 5 bases stayed unmatched. Germline lookup yields CDR1 GTSNPN and CDR2 SVGIG (reference sequence). This CDR3 has 15 residues. For the CDR3, the DNA is TGTGCCTGGAGTTCCCGACAGGGGGGTAATTCACCCCTCCACTTT. Translation: CAWSSRQGGNSPLHF.

V usage is TRBV24-1 and J usage is TRBJ2-3, with TRBD2 matching over 10 bases. From germline, CDR1 is KGHDR and CDR2 SFDVKD. The J segment lost 3 bases and the V segment lost 3 bases, leaving 5 bases of the junction unmatched. The CDR3 runs 16 residues. The CDR3 DNA is TGTGCCACCAGTGATGGAGCGGGGGGGCTGACAGATACGCAGTATTTT. It translates to CATSDGAGGLTDTQYF.

The rearrangement uses TRBV5-1 and TRBJ2-1, with TRBD2 matching over 9 bases. Germline CDR1 SGHRS, CDR2 YFSETQ. J lost 0 bases, V lost 0 bases, and 10 bases had no gene match. The CDR3 is made up of 19 amino acids. Written as DNA, the CDR3 is TGCGCCAGCAGCTTGGAGAGACTAGCGGCCACGAGCTCCTACAATGAGCAGTTCTTC. Encoded protein: CASSLERLAATSSYNEQFF.

A note on this clone: Other DNA sequences of this sample code for an identical CDR3. The chain uses TRBV7-9 and TRBJ1-1; TRBD1 might be the D (6 bases). The V gene lost 1 base and the J gene lost 1 base, with 7 bases spanning the gap. The CDR3 is made up of 14 amino acids. Germline loops: CDR1 SEHNR, CDR2 FQNEAQ (reference sequence). CDR3 in amino acids: CASSLGGGNTEAFF. As DNA, the CDR3 is TGTGCCAGCAGCTTAGGAGGGGGGAACACTGAAGCTTTCTTT.